The rows below give T cell receptor beta chains drawn from one sample of a study of identical twins. TCRdb re-analysed the 5' RACE reads in MiXCR, keeping a single row per CDR3 protein. This table has about 260,000 distinct CDR3 sequences, 7% appearing once. These records were also assigned to another study, of yellow fever vaccine responses in identical twins.

Sequenced: memory (CD45RO+) T cells sorted from blood. The receptors originated from a young woman in good health. CDR3s include the opening cysteine and the closing phenylalanine or tryptophan. The D gene is left open where the match is weak. Clone size appears in some rows only: once, few, many, or a class for an expanded clone.

TRBD1 few TRBJ1-2 TRBV5-1 CASSPDRGSGYTF
TRBD1 many TRBJ2-4 TRBV5-1 CASSLEGAGNIQYF
TRBD2 . TRBJ2-5 TRBV12-3/TRBV12-4 CASSTWSSGDQETQYF
. . TRBJ2-6 TRBV6-2/TRBV6-3 CASSYGTSAANVLTF
TRBD2 few TRBJ2-2 TRBV5-1 CASSGGLAGRGELFF
TRBD1 many TRBJ2-1 TRBV6-4 CASSENRGPFNEQFF
. many TRBJ1-3 TRBV5-1 CASSLGTDSGNTIYF
. many TRBJ2-3 TRBV20-1 CSASSGSTDTQYF
. many TRBJ2-3 TRBV5-1 CASSFEKGTDTQYF
TRBD1 . TRBJ1-1 TRBV27 CASSSRTGQNTEAFF
. . TRBJ2-7 TRBV20-1 CSASNTGTYEQYF
. . TRBJ2-7 TRBV5-5 CASSLESSEQYF
. . TRBJ1-1 TRBV20-1 CSARRERGENTEAFF
TRBD1 few TRBJ1-2 TRBV6-1 CASSVRGGGAYGYTF
TRBD2 many TRBJ2-3 TRBV28 CASSCHPRTSGGRSDTQYF
. . TRBJ1-2 TRBV21-1 CASSKRRDKLPFNYGYTF
TRBD2 many TRBJ2-1 TRBV24-1 CATSALAGASYNEQFF
TRBD2 few TRBJ2-1 TRBV20-1 CSARDWDSGMYNEQFF
. . TRBJ1-1 TRBV20-1 CSARDWPNTEAFF
TRBD1 . TRBJ1-1 TRBV5-1 CASSQGTENTEAFF
. many TRBJ1-1 TRBV6-1 CASSPFPGRIMNTEAFF
TRBD1 . TRBJ2-7 TRBV27 CASSFGTGNSYEQYF
. few TRBJ2-3 TRBV15 CATSRDRAGIKGTDTQYF
. many TRBJ1-3 TRBV28 CATSAGHSSGNTIYF
. . TRBJ1-1 TRBV19 CASNQLMNTEAFF
TRBD2 few TRBJ2-1 TRBV20-1 CSARGTSGSMNEQFF
TRBD2 . TRBJ2-7 TRBV6-5 CASSFLPRTSGELYEQYF
TRBD2 many TRBJ2-7 TRBV12-3/TRBV12-4 CASTEGLAGYEQYF
. . TRBJ2-5 TRBV28 CASSPLGNRDQETQYF
TRBD1 many TRBJ2-5 TRBV7-9 CASSKTGTEKGKTQYF
. few TRBJ2-6 TRBV20-1 CSAIPSGANVLTF
. . TRBJ2-1 TRBV28 CASSHISDGYNEQFF
. many TRBJ2-1 TRBV20-1 CSAKGQLNEQFF
. many TRBJ2-1 TRBV29-1 CSVEAGTFSYNEQFF
. many TRBJ1-1 TRBV11-2 CASSPRTGRATEAFF
TRBD2 few TRBJ2-4 TRBV7-9 CASSLAGGAKNIQYF
. many TRBJ1-1 TRBV20-1 CSAKDGMNTEAFF
. many TRBJ2-2 TRBV24-1 CATSDGARDTGELFF
. . TRBJ2-1 TRBV20-1 CSKSSLGGNEQFF
TRBD2 few TRBJ2-3 TRBV20-1 CSARSQREADTQYF
. many TRBJ2-3 TRBV12-3/TRBV12-4 CASSHRTGGEDTQYF
TRBD1 . TRBJ1-2 TRBV5-1 CASAKDRAPYGYTF
. many TRBJ1-6 TRBV5-1 CASSSSDNSPLHF
. few TRBJ1-5 TRBV27 CASSFQGGGQPQHF
. few TRBJ1-2 TRBV18 CASSPPGYGYTF
. many TRBJ1-4 TRBV5-6 CASSLVTDGEKLFF
TRBD1 . TRBJ1-4 TRBV25-1 CASSDPIGQGEKLFF
TRBD2 few TRBJ2-1 TRBV10-3 CAARGRDNEQFF
TRBD2 many TRBJ2-3 TRBV2 CASSETGLAGGTDTQYF
. few TRBJ1-2 TRBV5-4 CASSFPEMDSLYGYTF